This T cell receptor (beta chain) appears in the sequencing data of a study of T cells after yellow fever vaccination. The overall study: In the case of low-cell-number fractions, SMART-Seq v4 Ultra Low Input was used for preparation. The study's findings and limits: A small proportion of clonotypes was detected in both the CD4 and CD8 compartments.

Each CDR3 protein is one row after TCRdb ran MiXCR on the 5' RACE reads. Seen here are around 590,000 distinct CDR3 sequences, 9% to 15% observed once, and the top ten hold 14% to 15%. This clonotype was detected a few times. Antigen unknown. The CDR3 is made up of 16 amino acids. Germline V lookup: CDR1 SGHTA, CDR2 FQGNSA. Trimming took off 0 bases at V and 4 bases at J, with 16 bases between the two ends. The sample in question was PBMCs, obtained on the day of the yellow fever booster vaccination. The receptor's source is a young man who received the YFV17D yellow fever vaccine. This sequence joins TRBV7-2 and TRBJ2-7; D is perhaps TRBD1 (5 bases). The CDR3 is CASSLAQGRTMYEQYF. As DNA, the CDR3 is TGTGCCAGCAGCTTAGCGCAGGGAAGGACGATGTACGAGCAGTACTTC.